The source of this TCR beta chain is a study of follicular helper T cells after annual influenza vaccination. CDR1 is SGHDN and CDR2 is FVKESK in the germline V gene. The CDR3 spans 17 residues. The junction had 11 bases not matched to a gene; V was cut back by 3 bases and J by 3 bases. The method was immunoSEQ multiplex PCR; TCRdb's version includes in-frame clones alone and lacks a portion of them. This sample has about 9,200 clones, with roughly four fifths found just once. The time point is: 2015-2016 season, pre-vaccination. Sequenced here: CXCR5+ CD38- circulating T follicular helper cells from blood, sampled on the day of influenza vaccination. The subset: circulating Tfh, non-naive CD4+CXCR5+PD-1+ (ICOS+CD38+ or ICOS-CD38-). This sequence was found in an adult who received the influenza vaccine. The chain uses TRBV14 and TRBJ2-3; 8 bases line up with TRBD2. CDR3 coding DNA: TGTGCCAGCAGCCATGGTTCGGGACTAGTCCGTACAGATACGCAGTATTTT. It encodes CASSHGSGLVRTDTQYF.